The 2 T cell receptor beta chains presented below share a single source sample, sequenced in a study of CD8+ T cells in alopecia areata. Once RNA had been extracted, it was reverse transcribed into cDNA to act as the sequencing template. TCRdb keeps only in-frame clones here, not all; method: immunoSEQ multiplex PCR. In the table there are roughly 200,000 clones, approximately 62% of which are singletons. The source was CD4+ T cells sorted from blood, collected at week 0. The origin of the receptors is a human donor with alopecia areata.

V and J are TRBV5-6 and TRBJ2-7; D remains ambiguous. Trimming took off 4 bases at V and 2 bases at J, with 4 bases between the two ends. Germline V gives CDR1 SGHDT, CDR2 YYEEEE. This CDR3 region has 11 residues. CDR3 nucleotides: TGTGCCAGCAGCATAGCCTACGAGCAGTACTTC. Translating gives CASSIAYEQYF.

About this clone: A read error may produce the germline difference seen at one junction end. The V gene is TRBV9, the J gene TRBJ2-7, with D unclear. The CDR3 runs to 13 residues. Per the germline V gene, CDR1 is SGDLS and CDR2 is YYNGEE. The CDR3 DNA sequence: TGTGCCAGCAGCGTAGCTACTGGCGGACCCCAGGACTTC. This codes for CASSVATGGPQDF.